This T cell receptor beta chain was identified during a study of blood T cell repertoires in COVID-19. About the research overall: From the United States, Italy and Spain came samples of acute and convalescent COVID-19. PBMCs, B-cell-depleted T cells, or T cells were the source of the cDNA or gDNA that made up the material.

In the study's own analysis: Nucleated cell counts were estimated from reference gene primer amplification. The protocol was immunoSEQ multiplex PCR, while the TCRdb copy is restricted to in-frame clones and leaves out a portion. D and trimming were read from the DNA, whereas the V and J calls and clone size are those reported in that table. The sample yields about 87,000 clones, around 87% seen once. V lost 0 bases and J lost 0, with 5 bases in between. CDR3 size: 14 residues. Germline loops: CDR1 LGHNA, CDR2 YSLEER. Sequencing was carried out using peripheral blood. The source is a man aged 35 to 55 with acute or convalescent COVID-19. The chain links TRBV4-3 to TRBJ1-1; D is unclear. The chain's CDR3 is CASSQDSLNTEAFF. CDR3 sequence (DNA): TGCGCCAGCAGCCAAGACAGTCTGAACACTGAAGCTTTCTTT.